The rows below give T cell receptor beta chains drawn from one sample of a study of OX40 agonist ivuxolimab in advanced cancers. The protocol was immunoSEQ multiplex PCR, while the TCRdb copy is restricted to in-frame clones and leaves out a portion. Here the sample spans about 72,000 clones, 85% to 90% being singletons. The sample was CD4+ or CD8+ T cells sorted from blood, taken in a trial of the OX40 agonist ivuxolimab. Every receptor here comes from an adult with an advanced solid tumor such as melanoma, head and neck, liver or kidney cancer. Both conserved end residues are part of each CDR3. A D gene is named only where the DNA matches it firmly. Clone size is shown for a subset of rows, as once, few, many or a class of expanded clone.

.,TRBJ2-5,TRBV2,TRBD1,TGTGCCAGCAGCCGGGACAGGGGTGATATGGAGACCCAGTACTTC,CASSRDRGDMETQYF
.,TRBJ2-6,TRBV2,.,TGTGCCAGCAGTGAAACTTGGCCCAGGGCGGTCTCTGGGGCCAACGTCCTGACTTTC,CASSETWPRAVSGANVLTF
.,TRBJ2-7,TRBV6-6,TRBD1,TGTGCCAGCAGCCGGGACAGGGCCTACGAGCAGTACTTC,CASSRDRAYEQYF
.,TRBJ1-2,TRBV4-1,TRBD1,TGCGCCAGCAGCCAAGCAGGGGGTCCTTATGGCTACACCTTC,CASSQAGGPYGYTF
.,TRBJ2-7,TRBV5-1,TRBD1,TGCGCCAGCAGCGGGGGGACAGGAACCACCTCCTACGAGCAGTACTTC,CASSGGTGTTSYEQYF
.,TRBJ1-5,TRBV15,.,TGTGCCACCAGCAGAGATCTCGTAGGAAGTAATAGCAATCAGCCCCAGCATTTT,CATSRDLVGSNSNQPQHF
.,TRBJ1-6,TRBV28,.,TGTGCCAGCAGTTTTGACGGCAATTCACCCCTCCACTTT,CASSFDGNSPLHF
.,TRBJ2-6,TRBV18,.,TGTGCCAGCTCCCCTACGGCGGATTTTGGGGCCAACGTCCTGACTTTC,CASSPTADFGANVLTF
.,TRBJ2-1,TRBV27,.,TGTGCCAGCAGTCCTAGCCGCCACAATGAGCAGTTCTTC,CASSPSRHNEQFF
.,TRBJ1-3,TRBV14,.,TGTGCCAGCAGCGGGATAGCACCCTACTCTGGAAACACCATATATTTT,CASSGIAPYSGNTIYF
.,TRBJ1-1,TRBV5-1,.,TGCGCCAGCAGCCGGCAGGGCTTAATGAACACTGAAGCTTTCTTT,CASSRQGLMNTEAFF
.,TRBJ1-2,TRBV5-1,.,TGCGCCAGCAGTTTACTTCCGGGAACCTATGGCTACACCTTC,CASSLLPGTYGYTF
few,TRBJ2-1,TRBV4-2,.,TGTGCCAGCAGCCAAGGTGGGGGCGGGAGTACCTACAATGAGCAGTTCTTC,CASSQGGGGSTYNEQFF
.,TRBJ1-2,TRBV5-6,.,TGTGCCAGCAGCTCGCGGGTGGGCGATGGCTACACCTTC,CASSSRVGDGYTF
.,TRBJ1-1,TRBV19,.,TGTGCCAGTAGTATCGCAGGGACGGACACTGAAGCTTTCTTT,CASSIAGTDTEAFF
once,TRBJ2-7,TRBV6-1,.,TGTGCCAGCAGGGCAACTTCCTCCTACGAGCAGTACTTC,CASRATSSYEQYF
.,TRBJ1-1,TRBV5-4,.,TGTGCCAGCAGCTTGGAACAGGTCTACACTGAAGCTTTCTTT,CASSLEQVYTEAFF
.,TRBJ2-7,TRBV2,TRBD2,TGTGCCAGCAGGAGAGCTAGCGGGGTCTACGAGCAGTACTTC,CASRRASGVYEQYF
once,TRBJ1-6,TRBV6-1,.,TGTGCCAGCAGAAGAACCCGGGTGGATAGTTCACCCCTCCACTTT,CASRRTRVDSSPLHF
.,TRBJ1-3,TRBV5-4,TRBD1,TGTGCCAGCAGCAACAGGGGCGGCGGAAACACCATATATTTT,CASSNRGGGNTIYF
.,TRBJ2-5,TRBV5-1,.,TGCGCCAGCAGCTGGGGGGTAGGGCTATCTCAAGAGACCCAGTACTTC,CASSWGVGLSQETQYF
.,TRBJ2-4,TRBV19,TRBD2,TGTGCCAGTAGCCCTCTACTAGCGGGAGAAGACATTCAGTACTTC,CASSPLLAGEDIQYF
.,TRBJ2-2,TRBV5-5,.,TGTGCCAGCAGCTTGATCGTGGGGAACACCGGGGAGCTGTTTTTT,CASSLIVGNTGELFF
.,TRBJ1-4,TRBV19,.,TGTGCCAGTAGTACCCGACAGCAGAATGAAAAACTGTTTTTT,CASSTRQQNEKLFF
once,TRBJ2-3,TRBV6-1,.,TGTGCCAGCAGTGAAGCAACCGACTTCCTTAGCACAGATACGCAGTATTTT,CASSEATDFLSTDTQYF
.,TRBJ2-5,TRBV5-6,.,TGTGCCAGCAGCCCATGGACCCAGAAAGAGACCCAGTACTTC,CASSPWTQKETQYF
.,TRBJ2-3,TRBV19,.,TGTGCCAGTAGTATAGATTATAGCACAGATACGCAGTATTTT,CASSIDYSTDTQYF
.,TRBJ1-2,TRBV4-2,.,TGTGCCAGCAGCCCCGGACAGTTGTTAGACTATGGCTACACCTTC,CASSPGQLLDYGYTF
.,TRBJ2-3,TRBV30,TRBD2,TGTGCCTGGAGTAGTGGGACTAGCGGGGGGCCGAGGACAGATACGCAGTATTTT,CAWSSGTSGGPRTDTQYF
.,TRBJ2-1,TRBV15,TRBD2,TGTGCCACCAGCTCTACGGGACTAGCGGGAGTGGGTTACAATGAGCAGTTCTTC,CATSSTGLAGVGYNEQFF
.,TRBJ2-1,TRBV18,TRBD2,TGTGCCAGCTCACCACCGCCTAGCGGGAGTGCAGTCGAGCAGTTCTTC,CASSPPPSGSAVEQFF
.,TRBJ1-4,TRBV27,.,TGTGCCAGCTATGAAAGGGGACTAGGGGAAAAACTGTTTTTT,CASYERGLGEKLFF
once,TRBJ1-2,TRBV11-3,.,TGTGCCAGCAGCTTAGACGGCTATGGCTACACCTTC,CASSLDGYGYTF
.,TRBJ1-5,TRBV6-6,.,TGTGCCAGCCGGGACAGCAATCAGCCCCAGCATTTT,CASRDSNQPQHF
.,TRBJ2-5,TRBV7-9,TRBD2,TGTGCCAGCAGCGCGGGACTAGCGGGAGCAGGAGAGACCCAGTACTTC,CASSAGLAGAGETQYF
.,TRBJ1-1,TRBV5-6,.,TGTGCCAGCAGCTTGGGAGGCAACAGGGACACTGAAGCTTTCTTT,CASSLGGNRDTEAFF
.,TRBJ2-3,TRBV5-1,TRBD2,TGCGCCAGCAGCATACTAGCGGGGGGTAACACAGATACGCAGTATTTT,CASSILAGGNTDTQYF
.,TRBJ1-1,TRBV27,.,TGTGCCAGCAGTTTAGGTTCGGGGGCAGGGATGAACACTGAAGCTTTCTTT,CASSLGSGAGMNTEAFF
.,TRBJ2-3,TRBV6-1,.,TGTGCCAGCACCGACCCTGACTCTCGGCTGCTATTTTTT,CASTDPDSRLLFF
.,TRBJ1-1,TRBV7-8,TRBD1,TGTGCCAGCAGCTCGTCGGGGACAGGGGGCTGGGAGACTGAAGCTTTCTTT,CASSSSGTGGWETEAFF
.,TRBJ2-7,TRBV2,TRBD2,TGTGCCAGCAGTGATTTAGGACTAGCGGGGGGCGAGCAGTACTTC,CASSDLGLAGGEQYF
.,TRBJ2-5,TRBV11-2,TRBD2,TGTGCCAGCAGCTTAGGCCTGACTAGCGGGGGGAGGGAGACCCAGTACTTC,CASSLGLTSGGRETQYF
.,TRBJ2-3,TRBV28,.,TGTGCCAGCAGTTTATTAACGGATACGCAGTATTTT,CASSLLTDTQYF
.,TRBJ2-3,TRBV5-1,TRBD2,TGCGCCAGCACCCCTTCTTCGGCGGGGGGACTCACGGGTACGCAGTATTTT,CASTPSSAGGLTGTQYF
.,TRBJ2-7,TRBV4-2,TRBD1,TGTGCCAGCAGCCAAGATCGTTGGCAGGGGGACGAGCAGTACTTC,CASSQDRWQGDEQYF
.,TRBJ1-2,TRBV5-8,TRBD1,TGTGCCAGCACGGACAGGGGGCAGGCCTATGGCTACACCTTC,CASTDRGQAYGYTF
.,TRBJ1-1,TRBV5-8,.,TGTGCCAGCAGCTTCGGGGAAACCACAGGGTTCTTT,CASSFGETTGFF
.,TRBJ1-5,TRBV28,.,TGTGCCAGCAGTTCTGAACAGCCCCAGCATTTT,CASSSEQPQHF
few,TRBJ2-7,TRBV2,.,TGTGCCAGCAAAAGGGGGGACTTATACTACGAGCAGTACTTC,CASKRGDLYYEQYF
.,TRBJ2-2,TRBV6-1,.,TGTGCCAGCAAGGGGACGCCGAACACCGGGGAGCTGTTTTTT,CASKGTPNTGELFF
.,TRBJ1-5,TRBV6-1,.,TGTGCCAGCAGTAACCGGGACGGCGGCAATCAGCCCCAGCATTTT,CASSNRDGGNQPQHF
.,TRBJ1-1,TRBV5-1,.,TGCGCCAGCGCCCAAGGTGGGGGGAACACTGAAGCTTTCTTT,CASAQGGGNTEAFF
few,TRBJ1-1,TRBV7-9,.,TGTGCCAGCAGCTTAATGTTGAACACTGAAGCTTTCTTT,CASSLMLNTEAFF
.,TRBJ2-6,TRBV7-9,TRBD2,TGTGCCAGCAGCTTAGGCCCTAGCGGGAAATTCTCTGGGGCCAACGTCCTGACTTTC,CASSLGPSGKFSGANVLTF
once,TRBJ2-5,TRBV19,TRBD2,TGTGCCAGTAGTGCTAGCGGGATTGAAGAGACCCAGTACTTC,CASSASGIEETQYF
.,TRBJ2-7,TRBV5-4,TRBD2,TGTGCCAGCAGCTTGGAGCTAGCGGGAGCGGAGCAGTACTTC,CASSLELAGAEQYF
.,TRBJ1-2,TRBV6-5,.,TGTGCCAGCAGGGCGACAGGAGGCTATGGCTACACCTTC,CASRATGGYGYTF
.,TRBJ2-1,TRBV5-6,.,TGTGCCAGCAGCCGTGGGCGACCCGGAATGAACTTCTTC,CASSRGRPGMNFF
.,TRBJ2-1,TRBV15,.,TGTGCCACCAGCAGAGTGGAGCCGAGTGAGCAGTTCTTC,CATSRVEPSEQFF
.,TRBJ1-1,TRBV7-2,.,TGTGCCAGCAGCTTAGCAGGTTTGAACACTGAAGCTTTCTTT,CASSLAGLNTEAFF